This TCR beta chain was captured by sequencing in a study of T-cell reconstitution after alpha-beta-depleted transplantation in children (dated by TCRdb to about 2016). Study-wide context: The study quantitatively tracked T-cell immune reconstitution after TCRalphabeta/CD19-depleted allogeneic hematopoietic cell transplantation in children using TCR repertoire profiling. Beyond this particular receptor, the publication reports: In some patients, the high TCRbeta diversity seen at day 60 was put down to recipient T cells and intrathymic progenitors that had survived conditioning. Over the following months the frequencies of hyperexpanded clones went down, and after one year T-cell counts and TCRbeta diversity were mostly credited to newly produced T cells. About two months after transplant, the apparently early recovery of alphabetaT-cell counts reportedly depended on just several hundred clones that had expanded rapidly and came from non-depleted graft cells.

From a lookup of the germline V gene, CDR1 and CDR2 are SGHAT and FQNNGV. V is reduced by 5 bases and J by 7 bases, leaving a spacing of 21 bases between them. The CDR3 has 16 amino acids, counting the end cysteine and phenylalanine. The read is trimmed to its CDR3 DNA, 48 bases read in frame from base 1. Libraries were constructed by PCR. The sample was run on an Illumina HiSeq 2500. TCR libraries were prepared with molecular barcoding, using unique molecular identifiers to normalize TCRbeta repertoire quantification. TCRdb trimmed public reads at Q25 via fastp, called clones via MiXCR and kept in-frame beta chains. One record per CDR3 amino acid sequence lists the most common genes and DNA. Here the sample has more than 200,000 distinct CDR3 sequences; roughly 25% occur a single time. The ten largest make up 4% to 5.5% of the sample. The treatment or condition label here, explained by the study, means: allogeneic hematopoietic cell transplantation with graft depleted of TCRalphabeta T cells and CD19 B cells. Transplant recipients were children who received TCRalphabeta/CD19-depleted allogeneic hematopoietic cell grafts.

This clonotype was seen ten or more times. Its antigen is still unknown. Within one base of it there is no much larger clone, and no base qualities were kept. Recombination joined TRBV11-2 with TRBJ1-3; no confident D gene assignment can be made. Source: PBMCs, mostly from graft donor cells, taken 360 days after TCRalphabeta/CD19-depleted stem cell transplant. The TCR sequence derives from a female patient aged 2-9 years who had a stem cell transplant for congenital amegakaryocytic thrombocytopenia, so the T cells may come from the graft donor. Read as DNA, the sequence is TGTGCCAGCAGCCCACGGGCCTTCGCGAACACCAACACCATATATTTT. The resulting protein is CASSPRAFANTNTIYF.